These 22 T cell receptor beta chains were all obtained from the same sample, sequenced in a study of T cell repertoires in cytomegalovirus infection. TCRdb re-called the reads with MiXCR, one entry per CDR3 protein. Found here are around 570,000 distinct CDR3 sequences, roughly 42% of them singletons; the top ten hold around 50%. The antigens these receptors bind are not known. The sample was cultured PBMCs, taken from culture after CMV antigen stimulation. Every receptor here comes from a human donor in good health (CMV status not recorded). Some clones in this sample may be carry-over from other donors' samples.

Here the CDR3 reads CASSLWGGGNEQFF. CDR3 DNA sequence: TGTGCCAGCAGTTTATGGGGTGGGGGCAATGAGCAGTTCTTC. V and J are TRBV28 and TRBJ2-1; D may match TRBD1 or TRBD2 (5 bases each). CDR3 length equals 14 residues. Per germline, CDR1 MDHEN and CDR2 SYDVKM. V was clipped by 0 bases and J by 6 bases, with 9 bases between them.

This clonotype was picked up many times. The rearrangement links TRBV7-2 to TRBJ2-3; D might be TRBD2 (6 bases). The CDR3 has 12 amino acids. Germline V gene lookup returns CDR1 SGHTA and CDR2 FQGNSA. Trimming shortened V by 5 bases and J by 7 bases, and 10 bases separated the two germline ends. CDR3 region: CASSLGLNTQYF. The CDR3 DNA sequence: TGTGCCAGCAGCCTGGGACTGAATACGCAGTATTTT.

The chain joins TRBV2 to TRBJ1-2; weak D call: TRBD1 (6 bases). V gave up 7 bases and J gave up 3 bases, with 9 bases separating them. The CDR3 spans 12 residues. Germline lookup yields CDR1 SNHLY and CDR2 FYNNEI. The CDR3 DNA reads TGTGCCAGCACGGGGGGCGACTATGGCTACACCTTC. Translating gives CASTGGDYGYTF. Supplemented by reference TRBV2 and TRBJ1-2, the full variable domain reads EPEVTQTPSHQVTQMGQEVILRCVPISNHLYFYWYRQILGQKVEFLVSFYNNEISEKSEIFDDQFSVERPDGSNFTLKIRSTKLEDSAMYFCASTGGDYGYTFGSGTRLTVV.

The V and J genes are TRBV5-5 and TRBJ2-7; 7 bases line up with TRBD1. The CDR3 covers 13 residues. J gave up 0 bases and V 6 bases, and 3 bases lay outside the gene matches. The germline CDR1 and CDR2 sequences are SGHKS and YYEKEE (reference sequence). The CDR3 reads CASIRTGSYEQYF. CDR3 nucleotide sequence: TGTGCCAGCATCCGGACAGGCTCCTACGAGCAGTACTTC.

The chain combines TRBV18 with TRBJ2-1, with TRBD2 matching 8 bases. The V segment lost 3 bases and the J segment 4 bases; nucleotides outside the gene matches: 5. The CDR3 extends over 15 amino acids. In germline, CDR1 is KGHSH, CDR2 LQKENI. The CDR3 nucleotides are TGTGCCAGCTCACCGGTCTCGGGAGGGTACAATGAGCAGTTCTTC. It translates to CASSPVSGGYNEQFF.

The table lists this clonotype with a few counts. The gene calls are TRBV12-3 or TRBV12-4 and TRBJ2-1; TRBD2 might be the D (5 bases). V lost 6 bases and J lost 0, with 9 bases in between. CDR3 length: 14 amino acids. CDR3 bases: TGTGCCAGCAGGACCCTAGCCTCCTACAATGAGCAGTTCTTC. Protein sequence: CASRTLASYNEQFF.

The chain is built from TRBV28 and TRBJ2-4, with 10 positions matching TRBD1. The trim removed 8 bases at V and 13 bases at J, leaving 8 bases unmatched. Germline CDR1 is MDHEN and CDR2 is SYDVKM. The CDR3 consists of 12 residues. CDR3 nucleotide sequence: TGTGCCAGCCGGGACAGGGGAGGAGTACAGTACTTC. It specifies CASRDRGGVQYF. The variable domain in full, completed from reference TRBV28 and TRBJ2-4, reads DVKVTQSSRYLVKRTGEKVFLECVQDMDHENMFWYRQDPGLGLRLIYFSYDVKMKEKGDIPEGYSVSREKKERFSLILESASTNQTSMYLCASRDRGGVQYFGAGTRLSVL.

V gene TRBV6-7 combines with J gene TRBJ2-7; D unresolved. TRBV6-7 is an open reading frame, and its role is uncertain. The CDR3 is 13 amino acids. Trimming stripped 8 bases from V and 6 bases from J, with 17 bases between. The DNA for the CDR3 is TGTGCCAGCTTCCCTTGGGGTATTGTCGAGCAGTACTTC. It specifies CASFPWGIVEQYF.

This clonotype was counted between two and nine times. The chain's CDR3 is CASSLARQVNEQFF. The CDR3 nucleotides read TGTGCCAGCAGCTTAGCGAGACAGGTCAATGAGCAGTTCTTC. This rearrangement joins TRBV7-2 to TRBJ2-1, with D possibly being TRBD1 (6 bases). Trimming pared 0 bases from V and 6 bases from J, leaving 9 bases between. CDR1 and CDR2 from the germline V gene are SGHTA and FQGNSA. This CDR3 has 14 amino acids.

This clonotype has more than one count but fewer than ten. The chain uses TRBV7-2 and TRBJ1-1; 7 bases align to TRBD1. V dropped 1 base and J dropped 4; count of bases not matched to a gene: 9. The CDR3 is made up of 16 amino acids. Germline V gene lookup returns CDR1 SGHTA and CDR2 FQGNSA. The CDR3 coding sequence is TGTGCCAGCAGCTTAGGAGGGGGCCTCTTGGGCACTGAAGCTTTCTTT. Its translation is CASSLGGGLLGTEAFF. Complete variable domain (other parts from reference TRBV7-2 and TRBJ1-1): GAGVSQSPSNKVTEKGKDVELRCDPISGHTALYWYRQSLGQGLEFLIYFQGNSAPDKSGLPSDRFSAERTGGSVSTLTIQRTQQEDSAVYLCASSLGGGLLGTEAFFGQGTRLTVV.

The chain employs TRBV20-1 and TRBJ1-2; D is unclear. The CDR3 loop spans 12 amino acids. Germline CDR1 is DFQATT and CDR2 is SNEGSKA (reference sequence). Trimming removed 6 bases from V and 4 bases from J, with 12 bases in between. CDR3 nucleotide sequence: TGCAGTGCCAGTTCTAATTTCTATGGCTACACCTTC. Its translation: CSASSNFYGYTF.

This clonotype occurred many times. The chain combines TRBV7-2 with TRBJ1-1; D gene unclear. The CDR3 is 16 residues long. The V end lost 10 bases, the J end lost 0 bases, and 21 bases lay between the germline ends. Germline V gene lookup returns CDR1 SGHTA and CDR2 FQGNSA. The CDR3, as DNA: TGTGCCACCTTCCTTTGGCCTAATCTCATGAACACTGAAGCTTTCTTT. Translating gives CATFLWPNLMNTEAFF.

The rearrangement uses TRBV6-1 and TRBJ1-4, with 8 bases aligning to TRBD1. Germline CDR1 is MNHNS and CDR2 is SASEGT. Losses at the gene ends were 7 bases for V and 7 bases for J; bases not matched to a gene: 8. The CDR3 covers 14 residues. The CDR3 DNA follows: TGTGCCAGCAAACTCCCCGGGACAGGTGAAAAACTGTTTTTT. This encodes CASKLPGTGEKLFF.

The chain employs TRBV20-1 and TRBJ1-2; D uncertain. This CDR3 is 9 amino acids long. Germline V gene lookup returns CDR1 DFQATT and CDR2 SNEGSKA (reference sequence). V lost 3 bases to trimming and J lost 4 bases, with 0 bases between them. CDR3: CSASYGYTF. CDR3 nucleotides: TGCAGTGCTAGCTATGGCTACACCTTC.

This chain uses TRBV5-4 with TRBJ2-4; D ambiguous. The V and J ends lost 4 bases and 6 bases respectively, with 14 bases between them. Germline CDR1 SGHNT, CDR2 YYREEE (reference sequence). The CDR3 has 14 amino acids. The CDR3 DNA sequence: TGTGCCAGCAGCCGGTCCCTAGATCCAAACATTCAGTACTTC. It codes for CASSRSLDPNIQYF.

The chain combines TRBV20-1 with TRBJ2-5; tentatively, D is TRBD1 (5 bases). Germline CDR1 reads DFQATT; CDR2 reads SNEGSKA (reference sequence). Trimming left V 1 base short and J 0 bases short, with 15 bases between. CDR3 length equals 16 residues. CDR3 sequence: CSARAPLTGYQETQYF. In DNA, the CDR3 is TGCAGTGCTAGAGCGCCTCTCACAGGCTACCAAGAGACCCAGTACTTC.

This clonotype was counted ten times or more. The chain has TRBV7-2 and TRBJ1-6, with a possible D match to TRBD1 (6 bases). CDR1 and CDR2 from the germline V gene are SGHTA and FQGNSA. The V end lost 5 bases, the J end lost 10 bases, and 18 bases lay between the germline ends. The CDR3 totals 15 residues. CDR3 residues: CASSPEGGANSPLHF. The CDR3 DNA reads TGTGCCAGCAGCCCTGAAGGGGGGGCCAACTCACCCCTCCACTTT.

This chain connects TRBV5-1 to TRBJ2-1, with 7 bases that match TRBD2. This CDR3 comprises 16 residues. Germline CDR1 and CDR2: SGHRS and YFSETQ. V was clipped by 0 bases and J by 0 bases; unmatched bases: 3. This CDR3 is CASSLVLASSYNEQFF. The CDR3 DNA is TGCGCCAGCAGCTTGGTACTAGCGAGCTCCTACAATGAGCAGTTCTTC.

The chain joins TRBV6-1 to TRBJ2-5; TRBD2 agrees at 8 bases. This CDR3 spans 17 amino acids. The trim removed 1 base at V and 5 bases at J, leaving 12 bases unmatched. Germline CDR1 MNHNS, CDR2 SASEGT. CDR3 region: CASSEVRSSGIPETQYF. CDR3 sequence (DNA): TGTGCCAGCAGTGAAGTGCGTAGTAGCGGGATCCCGGAGACCCAGTACTTC.

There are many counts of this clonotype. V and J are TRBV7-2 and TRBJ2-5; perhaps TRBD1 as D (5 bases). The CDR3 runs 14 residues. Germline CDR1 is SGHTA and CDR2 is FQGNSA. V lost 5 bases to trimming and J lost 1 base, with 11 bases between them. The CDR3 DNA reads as TGTGCCAGCAGCCCAAGGGGCCCCCAAGAGACCCAGTACTTC. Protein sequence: CASSPRGPQETQYF.

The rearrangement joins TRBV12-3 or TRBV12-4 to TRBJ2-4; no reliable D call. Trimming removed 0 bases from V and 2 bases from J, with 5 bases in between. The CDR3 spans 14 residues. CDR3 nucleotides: TGTGCCAGCAGTTTAGCGCCGACCAAAAACATTCAGTACTTC. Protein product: CASSLAPTKNIQYF.

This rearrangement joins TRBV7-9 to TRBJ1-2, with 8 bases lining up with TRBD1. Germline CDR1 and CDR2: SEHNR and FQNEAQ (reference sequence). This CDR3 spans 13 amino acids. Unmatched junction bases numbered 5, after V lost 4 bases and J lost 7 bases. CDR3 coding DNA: TGTGCCAGCAGCTGGGGACAGGATGGTGGCTACACCTTC. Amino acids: CASSWGQDGGYTF.